The following is a T cell receptor beta chain sequence with its context. Its antigen is not yet known. No base quality information exists; no much larger clone differs at one position. From cysteine to phenylalanine, the CDR3 is 14 amino acids long. The only DNA kept is the CDR3, 42 bases in frame from the first base. The germline V gene encodes CDR1 MNHNY and CDR2 SVGAGI (reference sequence). Clipping removes 6 bases from V and 7 bases from J, with 7 as the unmatched junction base count. These data belong to a study of cytomegalovirus exposure and HLA in healthy donors (dated by TCRdb to the late 2010s). Study-level background: According to an earlier analysis of several hundred of the donors, some 170 million T cells yielded roughly 100 million unique TCR beta sequences and about 300 Gb of sequence data. Roughly 310 gigabases of sequencing data and roughly 90 million unique TCR sequences were included in an early release covering several hundred HLA-typed donors. Of the roughly 400 genotyped donors, around 81% fell in the genetic ancestry cluster associated with self-reported Caucasian donors. The study was designed to test whether signatures of past pathogen exposure could be identified by cataloging public T cell receptors. The T cell repertoires of several hundred subjects were profiled by immunosequencing and related to cytomegalovirus serostatus. Along with the approximately 670-subject first cohort, a separate validation cohort of over a hundred different subjects was used. The study combined high-throughput TCR immunosequencing, statistical association of individual TCRs with disease status, and machine learning to predict cytomegalovirus infection status. A later analysis re-analyzed previously published TCR beta repertoires from approximately 700 donors and added high-resolution HLA genotyping to study TCR occurrence patterns. The later analysis used no new phenotypic data to find candidate immune exposures, relying instead on TCR beta sequences and their occurrence across donors. An earlier analysis of several hundred of the donors applied high-throughput TCR beta sequencing to assess whether each TCR beta V gene segment acted as functional or pseudogenic. Donor age, sex, ethnicity and CMV serostatus were collected together with the repertoire data. A later genetic analysis used genome-wide SNP genotypes for about 60% of the roughly 700 donors, treating that subset as a discovery cohort. All discovery cohort repertoires had been generated using a single sequencing platform. Both class I and class II loci were covered by HLA typing, at four-digit resolution. Typing coverage varied by locus: roughly 629-640 donors for A, B, C, DRB1 and DQB1; roughly 520 for DQA1; more than 600 for DPA1; approximately 450 for DPB1. Because of strong linkage in the cohort, four to six DR-DQ haplotypes were treated as single units for association and clustering. Among 350 to 400 genotyped donors of the cohort, an average of about 240,000 unique TCR beta nucleotide sequences were sequenced per donor, roughly a sixth of them non-productive. Points the paper makes about the study in general: HLA typing was unavailable for some donors at each locus, so association tests used only the typed subset. A further reported finding was that TCR beta sequences accurately predicted the HLA-A and HLA-B alleles for most subjects in the first cohort. A later analysis found that TCR association rates varied across HLA loci, with DRB1 alleles showing the most associated TCRs and HLA-C alleles the fewest. The sequencing pipeline was judged likely to have produced a cluster of highly shared sequence variants as a technical artifact. In vitro tests confirmed that a few of the cytomegalovirus-associated TCR beta chains recognize cytomegalovirus antigens. Because counts were too low, seventeen rarely observed V segments, including chromosome 9 orphons, were left out of the earlier analysis of approximately 500 of the donors. Linkage disequilibrium might explain the correlated functional status among segregating V segments, but an unknown experimental factor could not be excluded. Across donors, most TCR sequences were observed very rarely, whereas some public TCRs were present in many individuals. In a later analysis, several top co-occurrence clusters were reported to appear linked to parvovirus B19, influenza, CMV and Epstein-Barr virus. An association between a missense DCLRE1C variant and V-gene and J-gene trimming of TCR beta chains was found in a later genetic analysis and replicated in an independent cohort. In a later analysis, HLA-associated TCR beta chains showed more clonal expansion and lower generation probabilities than non-associated chains that were equally common. When HLA alleles, especially DR and DQ, strongly co-occurred, TCR associations were difficult to assign to individual alleles. In an earlier analysis of approximately 590 of the donors, most TCR beta V segments appeared in productive rearrangements about 87% or about 30% of the time, broadly matching IMGT annotations. Only TCR beta chains were sequenced in this cohort, and the absence of alpha or paired-chain data limited detectable features. The study listed 150 to 200 TCR beta chains as associated with cytomegalovirus. In a later analysis, more than 15,000 TCR beta sequences were associated with specific HLA alleles at a false discovery rate of 0.05. In a later genetic analysis, fewer N-insertions in productive TCRs were reported among donors in an Asian-associated ancestry cluster than the roughly 700-donor mean. Some IMGT-functional V segments, including TRBV6-2 and TRBV6-3, could not be told apart with the 87-base-pair reads, so those segments were excluded. The classifier was reported to diagnose cytomegalovirus status with high specificity and sensitivity in both the original and validation cohorts. According to the authors, the approach could potentially be generalized to other disease states and immunological phenotypes. Immune exposure information for the cohort was limited to CMV serostatus. Presence/absence analyses assumed roughly uniform sequencing depth across donors, an assumption that may not hold. According to a later analysis, most CMV-associated TCR beta chains appeared to be HLA-restricted, and the HLA associations seemed to be driven largely by CMV exposure.

In total, roughly 670 healthy bone marrow donors made up the cohort. All cohort members were sampled while nominally healthy, although unrecorded immune exposures were likely present. The donor tested CMV seronegative, placing the donor among the approximately 400 seronegative members of the cohort. Each donor provided a peripheral blood sample, and peripheral blood mononuclear cells were used for TCR beta sequencing. The Qiagen DNeasy Blood Extraction Kit was used to extract genomic DNA from the blood cell samples. Library preparation employed the immunoSEQ multiplex PCR assay. For the multiplex PCR, a mixture combining 60 forward primers for TCR Vbeta segments and 13 reverse primers for TCR Jbeta segments was used. The CDR3 region of rearranged TCR beta genes was amplified from genomic DNA with a multiplex PCR assay. Amplified TCR beta libraries were sequenced as 87-base-pair reads on the Illumina HiSeq System. The original pipeline was this. A later analysis counted about 80 million unique TCR beta chains across the 650 to 800 repertoires, and 9.5 million to 11 million of these chains were shared by at least two donors. Raw reads were error-corrected and collapsed into unique sequences with a nearest-neighbor algorithm that merged closely related sequences to remove PCR and sequencing errors. CDR3 sequences were aligned to IMGT reference sequences to assign V, D and J gene segments. Each retained sequence needed at least a six-nucleotide match to both a V gene segment and a J gene segment. Rearrangements were classified as productive when the CDR3 lacked stop codons and remained in frame with V and J, and all other rearrangements were classified as non-productive. Following IMGT convention, CDR3 was defined as the stretch from the second conserved V-encoded cysteine to the conserved J-encoded phenylalanine. The earlier analysis of 500 to 650 of the donors excluded any sequence lacking an unambiguous match to a single V gene segment. An earlier analysis of approximately 590 of the donors called V segments functional above 56.7% productive rearrangements and segregating when the between-donor standard deviation exceeded 5%. A statistical classification framework was developed to diagnose cytomegalovirus status using the catalog of TCR beta chain sequences. In a later analysis, V and J genes were assigned by comparing TCR nucleotide sequences against IMGT/GENE-DB human TR gene sequences. In a later analysis, CDR3 sequences and most-parsimonious VDJ recombination scenarios were assigned using the TCRdist pipeline. In a later analysis, every TCR beta chain was defined by the combination of its CDR3 amino acid sequence and its V-gene family, and reads without a unique V-gene family were dropped. A later analysis removed 600 or so highly shared, low-generation-probability nucleotide sequences to deal with suspected cross-contamination and a sequencing artifact. For each public chain, a later analysis derived a clonal expansion index from normalized ranks of inferred template counts within each repertoire. In a later analysis, generation probabilities were computed using a VDJ recombination model fitted to out-of-frame rearrangements, and the results were checked against IGoR. A later analysis scored TCR-TCR, TCR-HLA and TCR-CMV co-occurrence with hypergeometric tests, applying a repertoire-size bias correction to TCR pairs. In a later analysis, false discovery rates were estimated by permuting HLA or CMV assignments 20 times. A later analysis grouped co-occurring TCRs with DBSCAN, adding TCRdist sequence similarity when clustering within HLA-allele-positive subsets. Co-occurrence clustering excluded repertoires with fewer than 30,000 or more than 120,000 public chains, plus five with anomalous nucleotide sharing. TCRdb obtained this table from immuneACCESS and retained in-frame rearrangements with V and J assigned. These tables miss some clones; where compared with another copy, unresolved V genes account for less than half of the shortfall, and the remainder is unexplained. V and J calls and clone size follow that table, whereas D and trimming were derived from the DNA. Here the sample has under 300,000 clones; 65% to 85% occur a single time. The top ten clones comprise 2% to 2.5% of the sample.

This chain joins TRBV6-6 to TRBJ2-1; TRBD2 matches 9 bases in the middle. The TCR sequence derives from a female donor in good health and CMV-seronegative. Sequenced: PBMCs. The CDR3 sequence is CASRIAGVKNEQFF. At the DNA level, the sequence is TGTGCCAGCAGGATAGCGGGAGTGAAGAATGAGCAGTTCTTC.